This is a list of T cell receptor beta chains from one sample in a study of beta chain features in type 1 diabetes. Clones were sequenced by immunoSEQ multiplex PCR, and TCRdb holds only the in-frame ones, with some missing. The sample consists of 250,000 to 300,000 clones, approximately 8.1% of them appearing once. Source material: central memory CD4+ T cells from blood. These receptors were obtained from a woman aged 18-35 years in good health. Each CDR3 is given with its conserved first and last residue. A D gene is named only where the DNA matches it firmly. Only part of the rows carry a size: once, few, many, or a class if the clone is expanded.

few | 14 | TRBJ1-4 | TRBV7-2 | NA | CASSLMGVGEKLFF | TGTGCCAGCAGCTTAATGGGAGTGGGTGAAAAACTGTTTTTT
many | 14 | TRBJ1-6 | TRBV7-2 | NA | CASSSGRDNSPLHF | TGTGCCAGCAGCTCGGGACGGGATAATTCACCCCTCCACTTT
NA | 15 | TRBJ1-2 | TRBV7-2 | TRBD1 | CASSFMTGRGYGYTF | TGTGCCAGCAGCTTTATGACAGGGCGCGGGTATGGCTACACCTTC
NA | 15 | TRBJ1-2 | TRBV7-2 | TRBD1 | CASSPGTTGGYGYTF | TGTGCCAGCAGCCCTGGAACAACAGGGGGCTATGGCTACACCTTC
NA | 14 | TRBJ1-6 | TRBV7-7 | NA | CASSSGGRNSPLHF | TGTGCCAGCAGCTCGGGGGGCAGGAATTCACCCCTCCACTTT
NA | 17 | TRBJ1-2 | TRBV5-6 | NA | CASSFGHGRGANYGYTF | TGTGCCAGCAGCTTCGGACACGGGCGAGGGGCGAACTATGGCTACACCTTC
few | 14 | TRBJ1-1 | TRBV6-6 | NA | CASSSLQGDTEAFF | TGTGCCAGCAGTTCACTACAGGGTGACACTGAAGCTTTCTTT
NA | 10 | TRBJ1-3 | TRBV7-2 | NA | CASSGNTIYF | TGTGCCAGCAGCGGAAACACCATATATTTT
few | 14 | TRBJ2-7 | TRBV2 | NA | CASRADAGTAGKYF | TGTGCCAGCAGAGCTGATGCCGGAACGGCAGGAAAGTACTTC
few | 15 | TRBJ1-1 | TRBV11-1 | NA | CASSLKDTYNTEAFF | TGTGCCAGCAGCTTAAAGGACACCTATAACACTGAAGCTTTCTTT
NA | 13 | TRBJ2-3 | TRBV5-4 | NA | CASSYNREDTQYF | TGTGCCAGCAGCTATAACAGGGAGGATACGCAGTATTTT
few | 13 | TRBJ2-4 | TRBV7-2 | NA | CASSLGRDRLANF | TGTGCCAGCAGCTTAGGGCGCGACAGATTAGCCAATTTC
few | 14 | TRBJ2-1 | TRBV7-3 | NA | CASSLGSSYNEQFF | TGTGCCAGCAGCTTGGGTAGCTCCTACAATGAGCAGTTCTTC
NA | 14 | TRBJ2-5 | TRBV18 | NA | CASSKMGSQETQYF | TGTGCCAGCTCCAAGATGGGGTCCCAAGAGACCCAGTACTTC
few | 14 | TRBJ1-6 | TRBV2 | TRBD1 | CASSGDRDWSPLHF | TGTGCCAGCAGTGGGGACAGGGATTGGTCACCCCTCCACTTT
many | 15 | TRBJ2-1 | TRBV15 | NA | CATSRDLMTYNEQFF | TGTGCCACCAGCAGAGATCTGATGACCTACAATGAGCAGTTCTTC
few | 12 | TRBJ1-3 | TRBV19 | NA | CASSIMRNTIYF | TGTGCCAGTAGTATCATGAGAAACACCATATATTTT
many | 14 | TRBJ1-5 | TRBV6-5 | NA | CASSPGPQGRGQHF | TGTGCCAGCAGCCCGGGGCCCCAGGGAAGAGGCCAGCATTTT
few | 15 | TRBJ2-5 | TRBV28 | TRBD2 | CASRAPGTRGKTQYF | TGTGCCAGCAGGGCTCCGGGGACTAGGGGCAAGACCCAGTACTTC
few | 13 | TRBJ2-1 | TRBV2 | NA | CASAWTDYNEQFF | TGTGCCAGCGCCTGGACAGACTACAATGAGCAGTTCTTC
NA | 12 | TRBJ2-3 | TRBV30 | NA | CAWDVARGTQYF | TGTGCCTGGGACGTAGCCCGGGGTACGCAGTATTTT
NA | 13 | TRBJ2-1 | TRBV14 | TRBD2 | CASSQLGGSEQFF | TGTGCCAGCAGCCAACTCGGGGGGTCCGAGCAGTTCTTC
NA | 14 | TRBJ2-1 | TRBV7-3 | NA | CASSLTSRRNEQFF | TGTGCCAGCAGCTTAACTTCCCGACGGAATGAGCAGTTCTTC
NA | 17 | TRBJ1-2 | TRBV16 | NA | CASSQQTAGLSNYGYTF | TGTGCCAGCAGCCAACAGACAGCAGGGCTTTCTAACTATGGCTACACCTTC
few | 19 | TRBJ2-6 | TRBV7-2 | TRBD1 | CASSLKRTGASPGANVLTF | TGTGCCAGCAGCTTGAAAAGGACAGGGGCCTCCCCTGGGGCCAACGTCCTGACTTTC
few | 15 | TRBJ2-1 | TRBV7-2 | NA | CASSPRVAGNNEQFF | TGTGCCAGCAGCCCTCGGGTCGCGGGGAACAATGAGCAGTTCTTC
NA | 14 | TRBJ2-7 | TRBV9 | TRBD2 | CASSATSGSPEQYF | TGTGCCAGCAGCGCAACTAGCGGGAGTCCCGAGCAGTACTTC
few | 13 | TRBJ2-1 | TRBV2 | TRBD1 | CASTLGQANEQFF | TGTGCCAGCACCCTGGGACAGGCAAATGAGCAGTTCTTC
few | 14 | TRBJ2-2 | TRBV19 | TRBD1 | CASSPGTATGELFF | TGTGCCAGTAGTCCCGGGACAGCCACCGGGGAGCTGTTTTTT
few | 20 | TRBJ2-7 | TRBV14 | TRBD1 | CASSHGTGAPTWRGSYEQYF | TGTGCCAGCAGCCACGGGACAGGGGCCCCGACCTGGCGGGGGTCCTACGAGCAGTACTTC
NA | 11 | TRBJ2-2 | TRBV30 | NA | CAWRHTGELFF | TGTGCCTGGAGGCACACCGGGGAGCTGTTTTTT
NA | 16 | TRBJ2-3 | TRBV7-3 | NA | CASSSRTPGRGDTQYF | TGTGCCAGCAGCTCACGGACCCCCGGTAGAGGAGATACGCAGTATTTT
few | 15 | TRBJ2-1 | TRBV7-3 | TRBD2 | CASSFGLAGLNEQFF | TGTGCCAGCAGCTTTGGACTAGCGGGGCTGAATGAGCAGTTCTTC
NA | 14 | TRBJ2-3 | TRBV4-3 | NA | CASSQRDSTDTQYF | TGCGCCAGCAGCCAACGGGACAGCACAGATACGCAGTATTTT
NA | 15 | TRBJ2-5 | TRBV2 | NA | CATDPGGVAPETQYF | TGTGCTACCGACCCGGGGGGCGTAGCGCCCGAGACCCAGTACTTC
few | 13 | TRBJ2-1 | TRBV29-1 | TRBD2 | CSVRAGGPNEQFF | TGCAGCGTTCGAGCGGGAGGGCCCAATGAGCAGTTCTTC
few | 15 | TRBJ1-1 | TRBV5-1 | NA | CASGRDSRGNTEAFF | TGCGCCAGCGGCAGGGACTCGAGGGGGAACACTGAAGCTTTCTTT
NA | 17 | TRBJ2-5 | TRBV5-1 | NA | CASSKAPAGSNQETQYF | TGCGCCAGCAGCAAGGCTCCCGCGGGGAGTAACCAAGAGACCCAGTACTTC
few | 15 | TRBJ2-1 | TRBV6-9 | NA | CASSYYRGWYNEQFF | TGTGCCAGCAGTTATTATAGGGGGTGGTACAATGAGCAGTTCTTC
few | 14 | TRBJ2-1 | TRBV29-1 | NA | CSVDGSSSYNEQFF | TGCAGCGTTGACGGTTCGAGCTCCTACAATGAGCAGTTCTTC
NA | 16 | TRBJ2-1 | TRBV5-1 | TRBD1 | CASSSQGARSYNEQFF | TGCGCCAGCAGCTCACAGGGGGCAAGGTCCTACAATGAGCAGTTCTTC
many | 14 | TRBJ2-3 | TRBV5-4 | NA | CASSLERGRDTQYF | TGTGCCAGCAGCTTGGAAAGGGGGAGGGATACGCAGTATTTT
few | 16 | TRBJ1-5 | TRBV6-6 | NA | CASLQAQVVTNQPQHF | TGTGCCAGCCTCCAGGCACAGGTTGTCACCAATCAGCCCCAGCATTTT
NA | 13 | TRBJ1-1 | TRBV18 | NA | CASSPSREDEAFF | TGTGCCAGCTCACCCTCGAGGGAGGATGAAGCTTTCTTT
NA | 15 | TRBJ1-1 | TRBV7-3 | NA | CASSRDPRTDTEAFF | TGTGCCAGCAGCCGGGACCCGAGGACGGACACTGAAGCTTTCTTT